This TCR beta chain was identified during a study of monozygotic twins with inflammatory bowel disease. Study observations and caveats: Patient repertoires may carry noise from differing immunosuppressive treatments. Separate T cell subtypes could not be resolved from one another.

The UMIs carried a 6-nucleotide sample barcode, and they were added by template switching. After re-calling the 5' RACE reads, TCRdb lists one entry per CDR3 protein, DNA absent. The repertoire shows about 330,000 distinct CDR3 sequences; the top ten hold under 2.5%. This CDR3 has 16 residues. Collection of a roughly 2.3 ml blood sample took place per donor. A remark on this clonotype: Antigen: not known.

The chain carries TRBV12-3 or TRBV12-4 and TRBJ1-5; TCRdb's D call of TRBD1 is untestable without DNA. The source is a human donor with ulcerative colitis or Crohn's disease, or a healthy co-twin of an affected twin (not recorded which). The sample taken for sequencing was blood. CDR3 protein: CASSLPPDRGYQPQHF.